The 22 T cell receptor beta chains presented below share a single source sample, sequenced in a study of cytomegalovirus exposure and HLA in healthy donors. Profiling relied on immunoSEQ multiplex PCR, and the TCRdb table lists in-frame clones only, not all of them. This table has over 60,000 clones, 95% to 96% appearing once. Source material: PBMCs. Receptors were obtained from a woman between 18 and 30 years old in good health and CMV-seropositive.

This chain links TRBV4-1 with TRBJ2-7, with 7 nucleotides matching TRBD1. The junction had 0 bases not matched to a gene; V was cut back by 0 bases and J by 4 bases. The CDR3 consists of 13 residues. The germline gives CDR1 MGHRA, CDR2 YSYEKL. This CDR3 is CASSQEGQYEQYF. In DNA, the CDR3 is TGCGCCAGCAGCCAAGAGGGACAGTACGAGCAGTACTTC.

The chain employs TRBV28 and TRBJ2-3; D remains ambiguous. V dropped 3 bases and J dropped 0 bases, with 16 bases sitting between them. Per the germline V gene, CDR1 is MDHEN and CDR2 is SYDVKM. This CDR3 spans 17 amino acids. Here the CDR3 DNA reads TGTGCCAGCAGTTTGGGCAGACGAGTTTATAGCACAGATACGCAGTATTTT. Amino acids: CASSLGRRVYSTDTQYF.

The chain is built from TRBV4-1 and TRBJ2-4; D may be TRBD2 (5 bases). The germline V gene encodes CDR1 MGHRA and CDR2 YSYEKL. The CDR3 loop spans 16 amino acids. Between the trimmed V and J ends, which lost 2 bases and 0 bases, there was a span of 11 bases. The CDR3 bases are TGCGCCAGCAGCCAATCAGGACTGCTAGCCAAAAACATTCAGTACTTC. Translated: CASSQSGLLAKNIQYF.

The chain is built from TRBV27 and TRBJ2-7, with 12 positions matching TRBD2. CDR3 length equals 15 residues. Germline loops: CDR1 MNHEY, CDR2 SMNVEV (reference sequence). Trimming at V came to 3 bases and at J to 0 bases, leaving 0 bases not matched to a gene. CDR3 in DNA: TGTGCCAGCAGTTTGACTAGCGGGAGCTCCTACGAGCAGTACTTC. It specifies CASSLTSGSSYEQYF.

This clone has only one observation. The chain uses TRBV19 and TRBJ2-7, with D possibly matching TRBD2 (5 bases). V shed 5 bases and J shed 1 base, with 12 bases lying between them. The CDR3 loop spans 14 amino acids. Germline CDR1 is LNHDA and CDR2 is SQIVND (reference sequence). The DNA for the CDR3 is TGTGCCAGTAGTCCCGGACGGGGTTCCTACGAGCAGTACTTC. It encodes CASSPGRGSYEQYF.

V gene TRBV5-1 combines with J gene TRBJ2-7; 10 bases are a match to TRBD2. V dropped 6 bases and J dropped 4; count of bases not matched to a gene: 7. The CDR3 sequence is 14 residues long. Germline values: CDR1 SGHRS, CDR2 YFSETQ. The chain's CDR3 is CASTPGTSDYEQYF. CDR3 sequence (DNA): TGCGCCAGCACCCCCGGGACTAGCGATTACGAGCAGTACTTC.

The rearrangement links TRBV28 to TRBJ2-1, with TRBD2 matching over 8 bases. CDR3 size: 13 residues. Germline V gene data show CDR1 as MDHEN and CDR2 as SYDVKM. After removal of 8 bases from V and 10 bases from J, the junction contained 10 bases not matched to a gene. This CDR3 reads CASFGGRMGEQFF. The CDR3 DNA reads TGTGCCAGCTTCGGCGGGAGGATGGGGGAGCAGTTCTTC.

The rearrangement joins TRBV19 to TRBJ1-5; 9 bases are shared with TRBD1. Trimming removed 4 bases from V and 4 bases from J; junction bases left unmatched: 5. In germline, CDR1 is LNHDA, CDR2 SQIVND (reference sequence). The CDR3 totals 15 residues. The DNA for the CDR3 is TGTGCCAGTAGTAGAGGGACAGGGCATAATCAGCCCCAGCATTTT. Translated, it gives CASSRGTGHNQPQHF.

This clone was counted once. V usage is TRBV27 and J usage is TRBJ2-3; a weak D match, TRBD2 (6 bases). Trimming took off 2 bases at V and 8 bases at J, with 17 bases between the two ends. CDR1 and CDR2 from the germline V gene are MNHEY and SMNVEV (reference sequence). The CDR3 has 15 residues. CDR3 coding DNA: TGTGCCAGCAGTTTACCTCGGGAGTACGGGGCTACGCAGTATTTT. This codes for CASSLPREYGATQYF.

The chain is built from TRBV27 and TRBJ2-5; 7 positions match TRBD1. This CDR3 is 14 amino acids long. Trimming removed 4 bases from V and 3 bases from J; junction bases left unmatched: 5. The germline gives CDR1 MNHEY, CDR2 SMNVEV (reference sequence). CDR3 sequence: CASSSTGTEETQYF. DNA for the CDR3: TGTGCCAGCAGTTCCACCGGGACAGAAGAGACCCAGTACTTC.

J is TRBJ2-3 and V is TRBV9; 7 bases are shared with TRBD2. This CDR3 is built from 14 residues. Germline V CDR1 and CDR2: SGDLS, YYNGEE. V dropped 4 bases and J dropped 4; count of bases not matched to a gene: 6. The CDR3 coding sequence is TGTGCCAGCAGCCCGCGGACTAGTTCAGATACGCAGTATTTT. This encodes CASSPRTSSDTQYF.

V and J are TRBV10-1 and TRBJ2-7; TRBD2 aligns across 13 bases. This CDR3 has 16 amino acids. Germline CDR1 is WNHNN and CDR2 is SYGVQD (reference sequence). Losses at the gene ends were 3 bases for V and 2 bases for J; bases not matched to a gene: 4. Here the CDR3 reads CASSDLLAGGPYEQYF. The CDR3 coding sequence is TGCGCCAGCAGTGACCTACTAGCGGGAGGGCCCTACGAGCAGTACTTC.

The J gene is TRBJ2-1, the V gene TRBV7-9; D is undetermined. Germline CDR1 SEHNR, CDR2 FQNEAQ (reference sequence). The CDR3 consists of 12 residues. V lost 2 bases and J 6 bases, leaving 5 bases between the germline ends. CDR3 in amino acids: CASSLWANEQFF. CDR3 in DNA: TGTGCCAGCAGCTTATGGGCCAATGAGCAGTTCTTC.

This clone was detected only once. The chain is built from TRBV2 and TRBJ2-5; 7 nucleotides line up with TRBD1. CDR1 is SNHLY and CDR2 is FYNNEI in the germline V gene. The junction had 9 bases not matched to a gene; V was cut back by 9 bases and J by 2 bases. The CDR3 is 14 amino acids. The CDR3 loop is CASGNRGEQETQYF. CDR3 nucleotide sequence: TGTGCCAGTGGGAACAGGGGCGAACAAGAGACCCAGTACTTC.

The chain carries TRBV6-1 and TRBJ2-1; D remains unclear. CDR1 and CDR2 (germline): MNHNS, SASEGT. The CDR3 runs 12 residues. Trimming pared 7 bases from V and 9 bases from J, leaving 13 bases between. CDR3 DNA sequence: TGTGCCAGCATTGACCTTGGTAGTGAGCAGTTCTTC. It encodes CASIDLGSEQFF.

CDR3 sequence (DNA): TGTGCTAGTGGTTTCGGATCCGGGAGCAATCAGCCCCAGCATTTT. Its translation: CASGFGSGSNQPQHF. This rearrangement joins TRBV12-5 to TRBJ1-5, with D unresolved. Trimming left V 3 bases short and J 1 base short, with 10 bases between. CDR1 LGHNT and CDR2 FRNRAP come from the germline V gene. This CDR3 has 15 amino acids.

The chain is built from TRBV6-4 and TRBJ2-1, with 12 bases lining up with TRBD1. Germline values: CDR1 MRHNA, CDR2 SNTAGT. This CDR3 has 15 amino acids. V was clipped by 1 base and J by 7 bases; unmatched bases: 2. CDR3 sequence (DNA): TGTGCCAGCAGTGACTGGGGACAGGGGGCGAATGAGCAGTTCTTC. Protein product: CASSDWGQGANEQFF.

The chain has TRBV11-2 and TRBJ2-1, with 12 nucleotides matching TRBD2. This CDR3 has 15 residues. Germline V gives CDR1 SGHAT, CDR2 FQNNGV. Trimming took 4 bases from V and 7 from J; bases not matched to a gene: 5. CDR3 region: CASSSRGLAGNEQFF. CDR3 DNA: TGTGCCAGCAGCTCGCGCGGACTAGCGGGGAATGAGCAGTTCTTC.

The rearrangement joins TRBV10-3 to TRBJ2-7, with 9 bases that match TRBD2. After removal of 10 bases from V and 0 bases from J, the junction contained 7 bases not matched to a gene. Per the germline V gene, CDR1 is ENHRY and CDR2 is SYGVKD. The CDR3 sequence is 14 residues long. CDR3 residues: CATTSSGGSYEQYF. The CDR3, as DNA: TGTGCCACAACTAGTAGCGGGGGCTCCTACGAGCAGTACTTC.

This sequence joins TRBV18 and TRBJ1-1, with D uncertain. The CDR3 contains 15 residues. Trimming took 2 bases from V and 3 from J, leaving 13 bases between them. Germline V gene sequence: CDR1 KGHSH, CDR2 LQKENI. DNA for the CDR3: TGTGCCAGCTCACCAGCGGAGTTTAGGTACACTGAAGCTTTCTTT. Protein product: CASSPAEFRYTEAFF.

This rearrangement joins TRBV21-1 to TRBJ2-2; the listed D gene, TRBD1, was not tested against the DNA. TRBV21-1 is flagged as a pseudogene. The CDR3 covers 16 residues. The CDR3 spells CASCTNREGGSGELFF. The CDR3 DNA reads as TGTGCCAGCTGCACAAACAGGGAAGGCGGGTCCGGGGAGCTGTTTTTT.

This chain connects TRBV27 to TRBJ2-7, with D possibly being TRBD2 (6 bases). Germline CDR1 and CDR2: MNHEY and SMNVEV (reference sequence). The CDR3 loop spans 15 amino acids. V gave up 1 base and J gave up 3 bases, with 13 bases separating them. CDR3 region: CASSLFAGRNYEQYF. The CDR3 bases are TGTGCCAGCAGTTTATTCGCGGGAAGAAACTACGAGCAGTACTTC.